This section outlines one T cell receptor (beta chain) sequence together with its context. This clone showed up just once. It lacks a known antigen. No clone much larger than this one lies a single base away; base qualities are absent. This sample is drawn from a study of control samples from healthy donors and cancer patients (dated by TCRdb to between 2020 and 2021). CDR1 and CDR2, looked up from the germline V gene, are MGHRA and YSYEKL. V is cut by 4 bases and J by 2 bases, and the space between the germline ends is 21 bases. The CDR3 has 17 amino acids, counting the end cysteine and phenylalanine. Just the 51-base CDR3 DNA is kept, in frame starting at base 1. Libraries were prepared through the immunoSEQ multiplex PCR assay. What TCRdb holds here is the immuneACCESS table cut down to in-frame rearrangements. Part of the clones is not present; checked against another copy, under half of the missing clones reflect an unresolved V gene, and the others are unexplained. The sample table lists roughly 41,000 clones, less than 95% of them with a count of one. The top ten clonotypes cover about 24% of the sample.

The sequenced material came from blood. The TCR sequence derives from a man in his 60s in good health. The chain uses TRBV4-1 and TRBJ2-7; TRBD2 is a possible D gene, resting on 6 matching bases. Here the CDR3 is given as CASSRPLGGAQTYEQYF. The sequence in DNA is TGCGCCAGCAGCCGCCCCCTCGGAGGGGCTCAAACCTACGAGCAGTACTTC.